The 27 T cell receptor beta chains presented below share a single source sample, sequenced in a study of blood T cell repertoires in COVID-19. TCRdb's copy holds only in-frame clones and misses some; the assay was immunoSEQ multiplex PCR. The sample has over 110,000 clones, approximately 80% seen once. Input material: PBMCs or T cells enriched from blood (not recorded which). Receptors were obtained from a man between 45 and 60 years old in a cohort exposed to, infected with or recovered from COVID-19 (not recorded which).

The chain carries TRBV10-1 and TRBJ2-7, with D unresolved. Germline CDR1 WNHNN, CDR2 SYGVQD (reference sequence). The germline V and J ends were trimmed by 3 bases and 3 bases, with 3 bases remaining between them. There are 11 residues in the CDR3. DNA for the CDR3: TGCGCCAGCAGTGACGGCTACGAGCAGTACTTC. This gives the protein CASSDGYEQYF.

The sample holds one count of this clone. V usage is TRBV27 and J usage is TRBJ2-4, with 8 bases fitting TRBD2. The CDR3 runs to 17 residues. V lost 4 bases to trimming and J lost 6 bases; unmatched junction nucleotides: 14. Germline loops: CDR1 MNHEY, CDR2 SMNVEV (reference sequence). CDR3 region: CASSSPGLEGQRNIQYF. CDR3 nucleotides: TGTGCCAGCAGTTCACCGGGACTAGAAGGCCAAAGAAACATTCAGTACTTC.

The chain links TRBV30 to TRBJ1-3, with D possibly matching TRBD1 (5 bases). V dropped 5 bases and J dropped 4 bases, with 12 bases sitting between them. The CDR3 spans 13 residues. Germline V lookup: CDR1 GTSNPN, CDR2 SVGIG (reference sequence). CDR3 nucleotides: TGTGCCTGGGTCCCAGGGAAGGGAAACACCATATATTTT. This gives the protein CAWVPGKGNTIYF.

The CDR3 nucleotides read TGTGCCAGCAGCCTCAACCTAAGAAACTATGGCTACACCTTC. Its protein product is CASSLNLRNYGYTF. The chain has TRBV14 and TRBJ1-2, with D hard to call. Germline values: CDR1 SGHDN, CDR2 FVKESK. Trimming took off 4 bases at V and 2 bases at J, with 11 bases between the two ends. This CDR3 has 14 amino acids.

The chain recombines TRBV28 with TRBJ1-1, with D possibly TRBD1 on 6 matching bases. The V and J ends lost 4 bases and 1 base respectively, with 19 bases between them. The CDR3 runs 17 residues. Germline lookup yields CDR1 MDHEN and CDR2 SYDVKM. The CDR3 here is CASSSTGRGGPNTEAFF. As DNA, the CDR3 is TGTGCCAGCAGTTCAACAGGGCGCGGGGGACCGAACACTGAAGCTTTCTTT.

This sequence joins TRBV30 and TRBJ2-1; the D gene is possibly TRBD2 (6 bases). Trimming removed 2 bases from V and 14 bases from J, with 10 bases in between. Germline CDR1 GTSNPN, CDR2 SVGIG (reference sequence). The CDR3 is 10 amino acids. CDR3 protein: CAWSSEGEFF. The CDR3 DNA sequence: TGTGCCTGGAGTTCGGAGGGAGAGTTCTTC.

CDR3 in amino acids: CASSLGQGSHSPLHF. The CDR3 region has the DNA TGTGCCAGCTCTCTTGGACAGGGTTCTCACTCACCCCTCCACTTT. V is TRBV18 and J is TRBJ1-6; 8 nucleotides align to TRBD1. V was pared by 6 bases and J by 10 bases, with 11 bases of the junction left unmatched. There are 15 residues in the CDR3. Per the germline V gene, CDR1 is KGHSH and CDR2 is LQKENI.

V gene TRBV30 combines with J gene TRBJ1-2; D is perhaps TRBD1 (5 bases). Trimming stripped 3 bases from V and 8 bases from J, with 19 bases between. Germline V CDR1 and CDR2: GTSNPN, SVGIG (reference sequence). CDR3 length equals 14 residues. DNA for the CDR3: TGTGCCTGGAGACTGGACACAGGATTGGGGGGCTACACCTTC. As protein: CAWRLDTGLGGYTF.

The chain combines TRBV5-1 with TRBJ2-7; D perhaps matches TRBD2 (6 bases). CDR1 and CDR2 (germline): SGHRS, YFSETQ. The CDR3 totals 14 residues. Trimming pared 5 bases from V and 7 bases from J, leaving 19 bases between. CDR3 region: CASRYHALAWEQYF. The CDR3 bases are TGCGCCAGCAGATACCACGCCCTAGCGTGGGAGCAGTACTTC.

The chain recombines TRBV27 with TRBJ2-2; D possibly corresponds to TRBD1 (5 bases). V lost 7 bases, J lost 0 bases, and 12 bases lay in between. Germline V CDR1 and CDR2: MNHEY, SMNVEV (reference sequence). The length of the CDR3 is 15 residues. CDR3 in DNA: TGTGCCAGCATCGGTTTAGGGGCGAACACCGGGGAGCTGTTTTTT. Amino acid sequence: CASIGLGANTGELFF.

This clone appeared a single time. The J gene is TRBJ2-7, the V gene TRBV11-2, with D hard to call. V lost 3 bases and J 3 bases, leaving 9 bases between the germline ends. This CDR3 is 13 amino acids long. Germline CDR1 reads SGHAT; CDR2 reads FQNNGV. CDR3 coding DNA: TGTGCCAGCAGCTTTAACAGCTTCTACGAGCAGTACTTC. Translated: CASSFNSFYEQYF.

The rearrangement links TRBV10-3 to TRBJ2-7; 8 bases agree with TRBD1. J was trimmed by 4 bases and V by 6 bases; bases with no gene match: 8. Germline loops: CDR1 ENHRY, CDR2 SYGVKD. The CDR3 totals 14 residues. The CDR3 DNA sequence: TGTGCCATCAGAAAGACAGGGGATCGGTACGAGCAGTACTTC. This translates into CAIRKTGDRYEQYF.

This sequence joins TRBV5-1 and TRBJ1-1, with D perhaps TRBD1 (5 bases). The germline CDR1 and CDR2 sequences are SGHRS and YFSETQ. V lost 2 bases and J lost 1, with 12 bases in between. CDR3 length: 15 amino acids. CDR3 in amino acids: CASSLVAGKNTEAFF. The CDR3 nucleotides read TGCGCCAGCAGCTTAGTTGCAGGGAAGAACACTGAAGCTTTCTTT.

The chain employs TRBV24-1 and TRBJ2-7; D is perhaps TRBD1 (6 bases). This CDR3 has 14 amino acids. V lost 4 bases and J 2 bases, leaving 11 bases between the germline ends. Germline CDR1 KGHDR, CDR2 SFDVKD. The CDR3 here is CATSEGHGPYEQYF. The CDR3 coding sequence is TGTGCCACCAGTGAGGGACACGGACCCTACGAGCAGTACTTC.

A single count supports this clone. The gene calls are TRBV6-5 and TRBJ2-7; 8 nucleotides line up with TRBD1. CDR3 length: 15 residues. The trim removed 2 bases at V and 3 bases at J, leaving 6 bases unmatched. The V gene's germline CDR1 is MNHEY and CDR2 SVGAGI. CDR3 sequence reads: CASSYLGQGNYEQYF. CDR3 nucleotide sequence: TGTGCCAGCAGTTACCTTGGACAGGGTAACTACGAGCAGTACTTC.

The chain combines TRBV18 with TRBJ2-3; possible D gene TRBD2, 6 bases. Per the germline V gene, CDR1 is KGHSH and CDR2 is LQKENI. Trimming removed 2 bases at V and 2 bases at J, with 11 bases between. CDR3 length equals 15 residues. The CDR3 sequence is CASSPTGGYTDTQYF. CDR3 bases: TGTGCCAGCTCACCAACCGGGGGATACACAGATACGCAGTATTTT.

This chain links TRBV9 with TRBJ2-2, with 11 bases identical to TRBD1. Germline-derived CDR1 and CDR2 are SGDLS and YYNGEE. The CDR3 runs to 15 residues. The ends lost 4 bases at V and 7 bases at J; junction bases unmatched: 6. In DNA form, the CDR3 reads TGTGCCAGCAGCCTACGGACAGGGGGCAGCGGGGAGCTGTTTTTT. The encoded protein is CASSLRTGGSGELFF. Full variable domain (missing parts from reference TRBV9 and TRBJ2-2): DSGVTQTPKHLITATGQRVTLRCSPRSGDLSVYWYQQSLDQGLQFLIQYYNGEERAKGNILERFSAQQFPDLHSELNLSSLELGDSALYFCASSLRTGGSGELFFGEGSRLTVL.

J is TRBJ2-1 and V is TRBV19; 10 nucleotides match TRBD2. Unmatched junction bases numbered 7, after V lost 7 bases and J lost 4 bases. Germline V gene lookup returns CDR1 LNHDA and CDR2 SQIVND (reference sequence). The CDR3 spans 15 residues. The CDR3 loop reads CASTLSGRGYNEQFF. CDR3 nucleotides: TGTGCCAGTACCCTCAGCGGGAGGGGGTACAATGAGCAGTTCTTC.

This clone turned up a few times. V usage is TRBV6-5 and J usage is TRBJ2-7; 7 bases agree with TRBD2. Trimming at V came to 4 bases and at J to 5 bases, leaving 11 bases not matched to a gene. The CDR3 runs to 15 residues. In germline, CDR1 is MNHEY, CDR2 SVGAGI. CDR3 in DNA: TGTGCCAGCAGTTTCGAGGGAGGGAAAGGAGACGAGCAGTACTTC. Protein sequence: CASSFEGGKGDEQYF.

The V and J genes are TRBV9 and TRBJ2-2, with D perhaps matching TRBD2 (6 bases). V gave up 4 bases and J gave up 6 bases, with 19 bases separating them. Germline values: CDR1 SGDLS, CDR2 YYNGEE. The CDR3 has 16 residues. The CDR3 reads CASSLTGGNGAGELFF. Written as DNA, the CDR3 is TGTGCCAGCAGCCTAACTGGCGGGAACGGGGCCGGGGAGCTGTTTTTT.

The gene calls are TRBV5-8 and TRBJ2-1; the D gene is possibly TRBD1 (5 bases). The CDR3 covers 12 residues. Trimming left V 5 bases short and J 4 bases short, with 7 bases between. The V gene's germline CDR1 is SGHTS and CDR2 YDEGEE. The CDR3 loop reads CASRTEYNEQFF. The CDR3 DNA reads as TGTGCCAGCAGGACAGAGTACAATGAGCAGTTCTTC.

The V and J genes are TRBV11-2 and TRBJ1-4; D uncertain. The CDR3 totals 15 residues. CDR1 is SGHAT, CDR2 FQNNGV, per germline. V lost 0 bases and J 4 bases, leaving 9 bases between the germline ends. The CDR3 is CASSLDPGSNEKLFF. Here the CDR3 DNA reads TGTGCCAGCAGCTTAGATCCTGGGAGTAATGAAAAACTGTTTTTT.

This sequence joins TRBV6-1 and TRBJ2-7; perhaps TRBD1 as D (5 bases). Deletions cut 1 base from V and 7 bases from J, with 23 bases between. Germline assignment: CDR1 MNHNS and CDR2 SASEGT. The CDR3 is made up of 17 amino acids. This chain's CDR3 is CASSEVDLGPGRQEQYF. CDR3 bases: TGTGCCAGCAGTGAAGTCGATCTGGGGCCAGGGCGTCAGGAGCAGTACTTC.

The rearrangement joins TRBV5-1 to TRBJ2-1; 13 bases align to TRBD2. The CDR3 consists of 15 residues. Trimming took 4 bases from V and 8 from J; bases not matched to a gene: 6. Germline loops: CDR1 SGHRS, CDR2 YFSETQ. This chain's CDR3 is CASSRTSGSGDEQFF. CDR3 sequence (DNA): TGCGCCAGCAGCCGGACTAGCGGGAGTGGAGATGAGCAGTTCTTC. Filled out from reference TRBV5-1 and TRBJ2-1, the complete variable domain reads KAGVTQTPRYLIKTRGQQVTLSCSPISGHRSVSWYQQTPGQGLQFLFEYFSETQRNKGNFPGRFSGRQFSNSRSEMNVSTLELGDSALYLCASSRTSGSGDEQFFGPGTRLTVL.

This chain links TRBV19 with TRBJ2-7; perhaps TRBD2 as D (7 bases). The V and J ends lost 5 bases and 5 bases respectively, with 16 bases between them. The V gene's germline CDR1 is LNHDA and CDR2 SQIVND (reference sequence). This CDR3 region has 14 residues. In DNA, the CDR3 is TGTGCCAGTAGTCGCGGGGGCCCTCCGAACGAGCAGTACTTC. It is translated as CASSRGGPPNEQYF.

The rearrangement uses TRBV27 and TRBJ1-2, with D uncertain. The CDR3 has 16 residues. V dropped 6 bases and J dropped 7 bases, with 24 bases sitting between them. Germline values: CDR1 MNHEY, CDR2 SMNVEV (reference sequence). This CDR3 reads CASSPTPTPGIAGYTF. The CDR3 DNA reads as TGTGCCAGCAGCCCCACCCCGACACCGGGGATCGCTGGCTACACCTTC.

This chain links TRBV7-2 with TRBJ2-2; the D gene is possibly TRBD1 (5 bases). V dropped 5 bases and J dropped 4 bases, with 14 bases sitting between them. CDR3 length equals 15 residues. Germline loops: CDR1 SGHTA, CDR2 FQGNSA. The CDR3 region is CASSPSRGSTGELFF. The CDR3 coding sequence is TGTGCCAGCAGCCCGAGTAGGGGAAGCACCGGGGAGCTGTTTTTT.